This T cell receptor beta chain derives from a study of vaccination effects on CD4 cells after COVID-19. General study points: Late post-vaccination, clones induced by infection and those induced by vaccine underwent marked clonal contraction.

Comment on this clone: Its antigen is unknown.

The assay was immunoSEQ multiplex PCR, and TCRdb's table has in-frame clones only and misses some. The table records approximately 58,000 clones, over 60% of them present only once. With more than 9 days of culture completed, CD4+ T cells were isolated. Half of the medium was exchanged for IL-2 medium on both days 3 and 7. V shed 4 bases and J shed 2 bases, with 13 bases lying between them. Per germline, CDR1 MNHEY and CDR2 SVGAGI. The CDR3 spans 15 residues. The rearrangement uses TRBV6-5 and TRBJ2-3; the D gene is possibly TRBD1 (6 bases). The sequencing used CD4+ T cells from PBMCs cultured without peptide, collected before COVID-19 vaccination. This TCR came from a human donor who received a COVID-19 vaccine. In DNA form, the CDR3 reads TGTGCCAGCAGTTCCCAGGGGACATACACAGATACGCAGTATTTT. It is translated as CASSSQGTYTDTQYF.